This T cell receptor beta chain was obtained from a study of blood T cells in healthy people across ages. Study-wide background: For every two T cells, template switching captured about one barcoded beta molecule.

A second PCR of about 7 to 12 cycles used a sample-barcoded 5' primer and a J-beta primer mix. Each CDR3 protein gets one entry after TCRdb re-called the 5' RACE reads with MiXCR. Here the sample spans 950,000 to 1,200,000 distinct CDR3 sequences, roughly two fifths being singletons. V lost 6 bases and J 7 bases, leaving 12 bases between the germline ends. This CDR3 has 11 residues. Germline CDR1 and CDR2: DFQATT and SNEGSKA (reference sequence). Donors were healthy Caucasian individuals from Russia aged roughly 6 to 90. This clonotype was picked up a small number of times. What was sequenced was blood. The sequence came from a man aged 18 to 30 in good health. The V and J genes are TRBV20-1 and TRBJ1-2; D is perhaps TRBD1 (5 bases). CDR3 in amino acids: CSAQGGSGYTF. Here the CDR3 DNA reads TGCAGTGCGCAGGGTGGCTCTGGCTACACCTTC.